The text below deals with one T cell receptor beta chain. Its antigen is unidentified. This sample is part of a study of Ad26.COV2.S vaccination and SARS-CoV-2 variants. Study summary: Once or twice, 56 days apart, Ad26.COV2.S was delivered intramuscularly. Study-wide results and limits: After vaccination, reports described spike-specific CD8+ and CD4+ T cell responses as showing substantial breadth.

CDR1 SNHLY and CDR2 FYNNEI come from the germline V gene. V lost 6 bases and J lost 7; bases outside the gene matches: 12. This CDR3 is built from 14 residues. Using immunoSEQ multiplex PCR, the repertoire was profiled, and TCRdb retains in-frame clones only, with some absent. The table has approximately 410,000 clones, around 89% seen once. Treatment meaning: over 15 received Ad26.COV2.S at low or high dose, single or two shots; a few received placebo; per-sample allocation not given. Repertoires come from day 63 after the first vaccine or placebo injection. This specimen consisted of peripheral blood, obtained in a trial of Ad26.COV2.S vaccine versus placebo. This TCR came from a person between 18 and 65 years old who received the Ad26.COV2.S COVID-19 vaccine or a placebo. V gene TRBV2 combines with J gene TRBJ2-7; 7 bases agree with TRBD2. The CDR3 sequence: CASSPRGGLGEQYF. Written as DNA, the CDR3 is TGTGCCAGCAGCCCCCGGGGTGGACTAGGTGAGCAGTACTTC.